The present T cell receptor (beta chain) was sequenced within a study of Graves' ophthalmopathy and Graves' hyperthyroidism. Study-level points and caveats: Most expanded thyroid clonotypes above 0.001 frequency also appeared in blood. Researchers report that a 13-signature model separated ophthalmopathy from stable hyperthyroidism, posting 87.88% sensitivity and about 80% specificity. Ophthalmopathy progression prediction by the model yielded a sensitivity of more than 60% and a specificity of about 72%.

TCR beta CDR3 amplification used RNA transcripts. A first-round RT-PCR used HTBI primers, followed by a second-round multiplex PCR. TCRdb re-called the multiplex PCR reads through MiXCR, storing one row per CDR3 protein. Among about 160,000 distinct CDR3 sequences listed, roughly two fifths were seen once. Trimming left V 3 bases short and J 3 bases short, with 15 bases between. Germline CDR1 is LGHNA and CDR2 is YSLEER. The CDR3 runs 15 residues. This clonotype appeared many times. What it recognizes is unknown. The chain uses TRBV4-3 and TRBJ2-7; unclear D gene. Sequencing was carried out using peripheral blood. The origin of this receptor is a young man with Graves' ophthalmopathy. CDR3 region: CASSHSSGPGYEQYF. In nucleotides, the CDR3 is TGCGCCAGCAGCCATTCATCCGGCCCGGGCTACGAGCAGTACTTC.